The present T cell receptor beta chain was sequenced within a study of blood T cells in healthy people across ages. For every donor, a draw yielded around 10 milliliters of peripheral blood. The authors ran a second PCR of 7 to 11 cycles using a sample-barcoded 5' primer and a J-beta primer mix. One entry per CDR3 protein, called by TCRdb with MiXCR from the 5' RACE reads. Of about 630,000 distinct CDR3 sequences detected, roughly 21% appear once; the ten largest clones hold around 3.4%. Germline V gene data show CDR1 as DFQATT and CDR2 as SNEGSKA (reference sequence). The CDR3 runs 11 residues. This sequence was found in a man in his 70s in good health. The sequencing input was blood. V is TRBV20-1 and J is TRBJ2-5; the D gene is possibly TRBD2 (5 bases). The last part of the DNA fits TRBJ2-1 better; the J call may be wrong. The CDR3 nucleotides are TGCAGTGCTAGGGGTGGCGGGGAGCAGTTCTTC. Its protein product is CSARGGGEQFF.